This paragraph reports one T cell receptor beta chain. Its antigen remains unknown. The data originate from a study of OX40 agonist ivuxolimab in advanced cancers. Study conclusions and caveats: Among some nonresponders, normalized T-cell clonal expansion was also low.

Measured with immunoSEQ multiplex PCR; TCRdb has only the in-frame clones, and not every one. The sample consists of around 70,000 clones, 65% to 90% of them appearing once. The CDR3 is made up of 17 amino acids. The J segment lost 2 bases and the V segment lost 3 bases, leaving 13 bases of the junction unmatched. The germline V gene has CDR1 SEHNR and CDR2 FQNEAQ (reference sequence). The TCR sequence derives from an adult with an advanced solid tumor such as melanoma, head and neck, liver or kidney cancer. The V gene is TRBV7-9, the J gene TRBJ2-7, with 7 bases that match TRBD1. The input for sequencing was CD4+ or CD8+ T cells sorted from blood, taken in a trial of the OX40 agonist ivuxolimab. As DNA, the CDR3 is TGTGCCAGCAGCTTTGGGAGACAGGGCCCACAACCCTACGAGCAGTACTTC. Its protein is CASSFGRQGPQPYEQYF. Filled out from reference TRBV7-9 and TRBJ2-7, the complete variable domain reads DTGVSQNPRHKITKRGQNVTFRCDPISEHNRLYWYRQTLGQGPEFLTYFQNEAQLEKSRLLSDRFSAERPKGSFSTLEIQRTEQGDSAMYLCASSFGRQGPQPYEQYFGPGTRLTVT.